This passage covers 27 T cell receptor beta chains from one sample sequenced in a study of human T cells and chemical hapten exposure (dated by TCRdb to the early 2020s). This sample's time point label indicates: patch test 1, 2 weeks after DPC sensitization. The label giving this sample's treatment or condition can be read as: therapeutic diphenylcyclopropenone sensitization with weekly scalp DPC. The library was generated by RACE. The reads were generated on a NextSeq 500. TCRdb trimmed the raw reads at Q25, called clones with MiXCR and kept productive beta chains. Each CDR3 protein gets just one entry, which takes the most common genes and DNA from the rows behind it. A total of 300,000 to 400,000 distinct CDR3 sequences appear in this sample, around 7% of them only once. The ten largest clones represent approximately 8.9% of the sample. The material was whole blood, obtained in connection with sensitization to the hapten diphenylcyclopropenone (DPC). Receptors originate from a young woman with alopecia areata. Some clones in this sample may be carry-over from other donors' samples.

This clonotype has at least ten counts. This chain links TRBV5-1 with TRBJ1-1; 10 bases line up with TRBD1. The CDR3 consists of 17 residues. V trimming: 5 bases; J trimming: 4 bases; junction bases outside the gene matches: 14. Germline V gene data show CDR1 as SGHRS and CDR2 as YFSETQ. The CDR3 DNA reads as TGCGCCAGCAGGTGGGGGACCCCGGGACAGGGGACCACTGAAGCTTTCTTT. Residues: CASRWGTPGQGTTEAFF.

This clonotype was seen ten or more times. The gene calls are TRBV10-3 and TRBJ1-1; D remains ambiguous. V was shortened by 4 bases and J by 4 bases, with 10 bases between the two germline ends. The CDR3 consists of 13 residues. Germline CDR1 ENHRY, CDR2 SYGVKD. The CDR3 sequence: CAISGSLSTEAFF. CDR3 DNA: TGTGCCATCAGTGGGAGTCTGAGCACTGAAGCTTTCTTT.

The CDR3 nucleotides read TGCGCCAGGAAAAATACAGGGTATCCCGGAACCCAGTACTTC. This gives the protein CARKNTGYPGTQYF. This chain uses TRBV23-1 with TRBJ2-5; D may be TRBD1 (6 bases). TRBV23-1 qualifies as an ORF whose function is uncertain. The CDR3 has 14 amino acids. Trimming stripped 9 bases from V and 8 bases from J, with 22 bases between.

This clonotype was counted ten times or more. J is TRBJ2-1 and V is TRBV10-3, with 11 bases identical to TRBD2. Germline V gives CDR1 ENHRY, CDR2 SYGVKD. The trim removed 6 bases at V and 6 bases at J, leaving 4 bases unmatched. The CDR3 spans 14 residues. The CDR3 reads CAIRPGLAVNEQFF. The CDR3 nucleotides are TGTGCCATCAGGCCGGGACTAGCGGTCAATGAGCAGTTCTTC.

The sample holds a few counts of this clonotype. CDR3 sequence: CASSYGQWRENYGYTF. The CDR3, as DNA: TGTGCCAGCAGTTACGGCCAGTGGAGGGAGAACTATGGCTACACCTTC. This chain uses TRBV6-2 or TRBV6-3 with TRBJ1-2, with unresolved D. CDR3 length: 16 amino acids. Germline loops: CDR1 MNHEY, CDR2 SVGEGT. V was cut by 2 bases and J by 2 bases, with 15 bases left in between.

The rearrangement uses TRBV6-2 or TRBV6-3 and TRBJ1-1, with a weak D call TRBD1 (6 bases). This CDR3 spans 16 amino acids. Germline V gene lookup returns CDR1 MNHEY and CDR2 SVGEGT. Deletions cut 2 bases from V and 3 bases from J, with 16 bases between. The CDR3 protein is CASSYGGPPGDTEAFF. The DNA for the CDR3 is TGTGCCAGCAGTTACGGGGGCCCGCCGGGGGACACTGAAGCTTTCTTT.

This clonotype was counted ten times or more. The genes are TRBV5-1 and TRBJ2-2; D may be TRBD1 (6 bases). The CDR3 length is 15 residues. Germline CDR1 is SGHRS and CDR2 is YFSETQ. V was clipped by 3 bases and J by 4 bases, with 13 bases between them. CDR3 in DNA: TGCGCCAGCAGCTGGACAGCAAGCCGCACCGGGGAGCTGTTTTTT. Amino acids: CASSWTASRTGELFF. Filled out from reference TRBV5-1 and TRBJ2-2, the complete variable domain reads KAGVTQTPRYLIKTRGQQVTLSCSPISGHRSVSWYQQTPGQGLQFLFEYFSETQRNKGNFPGRFSGRQFSNSRSEMNVSTLELGDSALYLCASSWTASRTGELFFGEGSRLTVL.

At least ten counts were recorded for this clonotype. CDR3 DNA sequence: TGTGCCAGCAGCTTCCACAGGGGCCGCGAAGACACAGATACGCAGTATTTT. It translates to CASSFHRGREDTDTQYF. The rearrangement joins TRBV11-2 to TRBJ2-3, with 7 bases aligning to TRBD1. The CDR3 is 17 amino acids. J was trimmed by 2 bases and V by 3 bases; bases with no gene match: 11. Germline-derived CDR1 and CDR2 are SGHAT and FQNNGV.

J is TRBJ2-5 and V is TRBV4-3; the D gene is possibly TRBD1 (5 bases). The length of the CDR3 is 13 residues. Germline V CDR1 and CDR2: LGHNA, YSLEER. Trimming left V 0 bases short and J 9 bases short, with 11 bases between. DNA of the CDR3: TGCGCCAGCAGCCAAGATCGGGTGGGGCCCCAGTACTTC. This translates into CASSQDRVGPQYF.

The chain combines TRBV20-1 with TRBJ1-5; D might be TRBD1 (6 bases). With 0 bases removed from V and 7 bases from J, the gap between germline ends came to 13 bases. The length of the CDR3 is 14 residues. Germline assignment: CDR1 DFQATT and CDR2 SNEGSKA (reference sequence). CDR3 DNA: TGCAGTGCTAGAGAGCCAGGGGTCCGGCAGCCCCAGCATTTT. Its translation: CSAREPGVRQPQHF.

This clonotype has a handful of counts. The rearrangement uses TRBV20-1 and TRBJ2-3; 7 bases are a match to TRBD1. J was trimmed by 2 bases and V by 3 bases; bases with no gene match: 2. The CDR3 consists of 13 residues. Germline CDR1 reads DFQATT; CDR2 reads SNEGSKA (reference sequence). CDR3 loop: CSASGQVTDTQYF. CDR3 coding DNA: TGCAGTGCTAGCGGACAGGTCACAGATACGCAGTATTTT.

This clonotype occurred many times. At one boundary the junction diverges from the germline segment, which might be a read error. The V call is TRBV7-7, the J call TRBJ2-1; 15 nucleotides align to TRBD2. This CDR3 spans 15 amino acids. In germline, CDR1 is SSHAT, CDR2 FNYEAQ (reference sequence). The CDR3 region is CASSVGTSGGNEQFF. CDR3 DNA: TGTGCTAGCAGCGTGGGGACTAGCGGGGGGAATGAGCAGTTCTTC.

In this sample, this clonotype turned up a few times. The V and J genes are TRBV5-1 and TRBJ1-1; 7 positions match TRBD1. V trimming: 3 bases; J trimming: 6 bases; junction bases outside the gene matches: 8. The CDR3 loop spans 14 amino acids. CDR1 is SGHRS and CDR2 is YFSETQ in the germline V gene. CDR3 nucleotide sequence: TGCGCCAGCAGCTGGGGGGACAGAATTGCTGAAGCTTTCTTT. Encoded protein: CASSWGDRIAEAFF.

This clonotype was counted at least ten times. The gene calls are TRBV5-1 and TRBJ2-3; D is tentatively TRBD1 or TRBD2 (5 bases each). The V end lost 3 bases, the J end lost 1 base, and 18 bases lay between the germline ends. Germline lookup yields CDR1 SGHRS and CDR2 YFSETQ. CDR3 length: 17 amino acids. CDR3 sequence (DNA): TGCGCCAGCAGCTCCGGTCCGAGGGGCCTTGGCACAGATACGCAGTATTTT. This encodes CASSSGPRGLGTDTQYF.

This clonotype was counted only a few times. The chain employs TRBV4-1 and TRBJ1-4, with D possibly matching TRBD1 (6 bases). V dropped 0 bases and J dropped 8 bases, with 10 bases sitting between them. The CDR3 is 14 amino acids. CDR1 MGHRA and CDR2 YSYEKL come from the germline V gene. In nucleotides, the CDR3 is TGCGCCAGCAGCCAAGATCCAGGGGCGGAAAAACTGTTTTTT. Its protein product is CASSQDPGAEKLFF.

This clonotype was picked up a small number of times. The CDR3 here is CASSSRGTMNTEAFF. The CDR3 nucleotides are TGCGCCAGCAGCAGCAGGGGGACCATGAACACTGAAGCTTTCTTT. The V gene is TRBV5-1, the J gene TRBJ1-1; 7 nucleotides agree with TRBD1. Germline V lookup: CDR1 SGHRS, CDR2 YFSETQ. There are 15 residues in the CDR3. With V trimmed by 4 bases and J by 0 bases, 6 bases remained unmatched.

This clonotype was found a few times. The CDR3 protein is CASSSQPTLPQETQYF. The CDR3 DNA follows: TGTGCCAGCAGTTCACAGCCAACCCTGCCTCAGGAGACCCAGTACTTC. The chain combines TRBV6-1 with TRBJ2-5, with unresolved D. The CDR3 extends over 16 amino acids. Germline CDR1 and CDR2: MNHNS and SASEGT. Trimming stripped 5 bases from V and 5 bases from J, with 21 bases between.

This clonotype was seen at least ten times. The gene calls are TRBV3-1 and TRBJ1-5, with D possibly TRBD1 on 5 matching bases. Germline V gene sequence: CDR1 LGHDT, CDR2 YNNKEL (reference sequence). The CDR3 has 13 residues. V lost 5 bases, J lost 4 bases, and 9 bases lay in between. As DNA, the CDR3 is TGTGCCAGCAGCTTATGGGGGAATCAGCCCCAGCATTTT. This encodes CASSLWGNQPQHF.

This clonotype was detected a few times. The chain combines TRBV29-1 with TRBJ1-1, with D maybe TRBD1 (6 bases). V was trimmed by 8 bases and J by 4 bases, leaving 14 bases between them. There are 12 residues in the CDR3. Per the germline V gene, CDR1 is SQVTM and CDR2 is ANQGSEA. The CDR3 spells CSSQGLSTEAFF. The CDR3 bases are TGCAGCTCACAGGGTCTGTCCACTGAAGCTTTCTTT.

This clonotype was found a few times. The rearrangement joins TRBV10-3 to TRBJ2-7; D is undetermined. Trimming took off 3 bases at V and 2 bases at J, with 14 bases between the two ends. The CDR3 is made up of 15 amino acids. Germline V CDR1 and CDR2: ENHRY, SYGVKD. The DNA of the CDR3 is TGTGCCATCAGTGATAGTAATGAGAAGCCCTACGAGCAGTACTTC. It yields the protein CAISDSNEKPYEQYF.

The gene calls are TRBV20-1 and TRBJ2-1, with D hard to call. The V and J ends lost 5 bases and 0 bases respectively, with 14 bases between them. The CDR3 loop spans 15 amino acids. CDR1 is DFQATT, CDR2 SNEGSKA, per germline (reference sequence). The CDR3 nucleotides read TGCAGTGCTCCAGCAACTAAGCGCTCCTACAATGAGCAGTTCTTC. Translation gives CSAPATKRSYNEQFF.

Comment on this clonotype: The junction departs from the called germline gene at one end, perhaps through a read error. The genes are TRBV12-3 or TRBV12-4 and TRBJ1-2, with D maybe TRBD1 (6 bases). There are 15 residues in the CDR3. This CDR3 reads CASSLLLGGNNGYTF. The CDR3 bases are TGTGCCAGCAGTTTGTTGTTAGGGGGTAACAATGGCTACACCTTC.

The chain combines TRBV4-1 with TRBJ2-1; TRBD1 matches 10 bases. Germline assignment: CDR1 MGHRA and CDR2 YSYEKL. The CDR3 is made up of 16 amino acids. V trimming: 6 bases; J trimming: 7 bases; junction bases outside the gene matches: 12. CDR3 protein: CASRQPGQGIANEQFF. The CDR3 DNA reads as TGCGCCAGCAGACAGCCGGGACAGGGGATTGCGAATGAGCAGTTCTTC.

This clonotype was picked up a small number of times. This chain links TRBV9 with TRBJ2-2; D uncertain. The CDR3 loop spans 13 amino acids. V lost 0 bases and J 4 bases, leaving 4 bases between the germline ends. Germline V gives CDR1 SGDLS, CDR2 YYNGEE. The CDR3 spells CASSVGVTGELFF. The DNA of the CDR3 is TGTGCCAGCAGCGTAGGTGTCACCGGGGAGCTGTTTTTT.

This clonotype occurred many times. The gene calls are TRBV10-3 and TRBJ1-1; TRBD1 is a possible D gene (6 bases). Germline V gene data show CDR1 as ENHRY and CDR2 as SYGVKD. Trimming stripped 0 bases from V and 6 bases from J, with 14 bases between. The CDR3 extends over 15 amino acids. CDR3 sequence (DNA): TGTGCCATCAGTGAGTCGAGCCAGGGGAGAGCTGAAGCTTTCTTT. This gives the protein CAISESSQGRAEAFF.

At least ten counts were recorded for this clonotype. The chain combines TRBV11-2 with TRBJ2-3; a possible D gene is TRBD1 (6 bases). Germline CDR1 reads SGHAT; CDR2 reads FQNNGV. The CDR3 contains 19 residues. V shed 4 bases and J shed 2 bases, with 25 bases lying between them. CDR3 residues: CASSSLSLATLGATDTQYF. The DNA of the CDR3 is TGTGCCAGCAGCTCCCTTTCCCTCGCTACACTGGGGGCCACAGATACGCAGTATTTT.

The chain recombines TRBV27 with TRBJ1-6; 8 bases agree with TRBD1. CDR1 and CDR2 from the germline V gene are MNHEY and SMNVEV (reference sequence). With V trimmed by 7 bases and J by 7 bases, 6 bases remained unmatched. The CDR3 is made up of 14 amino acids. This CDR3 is CASTSGGPNSPLHF. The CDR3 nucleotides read TGTGCCAGCACCTCAGGGGGCCCAAATTCACCCCTCCACTTT.